Listed below are T cell receptor beta chains from one sample, sequenced in a study of blood T cell repertoires in COVID-19. TCRdb keeps only in-frame clones here, not all; method: immunoSEQ multiplex PCR. The table records under 65,000 clones, roughly 87% of them present only once. Sequenced input: peripheral blood. These receptors were taken from an elderly woman with COVID-19, enrolled during active disease. CDR3s include the opening cysteine and the closing phenylalanine or tryptophan. Fields, in order: CDR3 length, clone size, J gene, V gene, D gene, CDR3 DNA, CDR3 protein. D genes are given only for firm matches. Rows give clone size only sometimes, using once, few, many, or a class for an expanded clone.

>15|.|TRBJ1-6|TRBV6-6|TRBD1
TGTGCCAGCAGTTACCCGACAGGGGATAATTCACCCCTCCACTTT
CASSYPTGDNSPLHF
>13|.|TRBJ2-5|TRBV6-5|.
TGTGCCAGCAGTTATGGCAGCCAAGAGACCCAGTACTTC
CASSYGSQETQYF
>13|.|TRBJ2-5|TRBV2|TRBD2
TGTGCCAGCAGGGGAACTAGCGTGGAGACCCAGTACTTC
CASRGTSVETQYF
>13|.|TRBJ2-7|TRBV11-2|.
TGTGCCAGCAGCCCGCAGTGGTCCTACGAGCAGTACTTC
CASSPQWSYEQYF
>17|.|TRBJ2-1|TRBV3-1/TRBV3-2|TRBD2
TGTGCCAGCAGCCAAGATGCTAGCGGACTTTCCTACAATGAGCAGTTCTTC
CASSQDASGLSYNEQFF
>15|.|TRBJ1-2|TRBV4-1|.
TGCGCCAGCAGCCAACGACAGGTGAATAACTATGGCTACACCTTC
CASSQRQVNNYGYTF
>15|once|TRBJ1-1|TRBV2|.
TGTGCCAGCAGGCTACCGGGACTGGGAACGACTGAAGCTTTCTTT
CASRLPGLGTTEAFF
>17|.|TRBJ2-1|TRBV5-6|TRBD1
TGTGCCAGCAGCCCTCCCGGGACAGGGGATCGATACAATGAGCAGTTCTTC
CASSPPGTGDRYNEQFF
>15|.|TRBJ1-6|TRBV5-1|.
TGCGCCAGCAGCTTGGAACACATTCGTAATTCACCCCTCCACTTT
CASSLEHIRNSPLHF
>13|.|TRBJ1-5|TRBV20-1|.
TGCAGTGCTAGTTTGTCAGACAATCAGCCCCAGCATTTT
CSASLSDNQPQHF
>15|.|TRBJ1-5|TRBV28|TRBD1
TGTGCCAGCAGTTTGCCCGGGACAGCCGGGCGGCCCCAGCATTTT
CASSLPGTAGRPQHF
>15|.|TRBJ2-7|TRBV5-1|.
TGCGCCAGCAGCTTGAAACGACTGGGAGCCTACGAGCAGTACTTC
CASSLKRLGAYEQYF
>13|.|TRBJ2-7|TRBV5-6|TRBD2
TGTGCCAGCAGCAGGGACTATACCTACGAGCAGTACTTC
CASSRDYTYEQYF
>17|.|TRBJ2-3|TRBV4-2|TRBD2
TGTGCCAGCAGCCTTGGACTAGCGGGGGGGATCACAGATACGCAGTATTTT
CASSLGLAGGITDTQYF
>17|.|TRBJ1-3|TRBV10-3|TRBD1
TGTGCCATCAGGGGCTCCGGGACAGGGGGCTCTGGAAACACCATATATTTT
CAIRGSGTGGSGNTIYF
>13|.|TRBJ2-7|TRBV5-1|.
TGCGCCAGCAGCTTGGAGACCAGGGGCGAGCAGTACTTC
CASSLETRGEQYF
>15|.|TRBJ2-7|TRBV3-1/TRBV3-2|TRBD1
TGTGCCAGCAGCCAGGGGGGACAGGCAATTTACGAGCAGTACTTC
CASSQGGQAIYEQYF
>12|few|TRBJ1-1|TRBV29-1|TRBD1
TGCAGCGTCGGGGACAGGGAGGCTGAAGCTTTCTTT
CSVGDREAEAFF